This record covers a single T cell receptor (beta chain). With V trimmed by 1 base and J by 5 bases, 6 bases remained unmatched. Germline V CDR1 and CDR2: SGHRS, YFSETQ. This CDR3 is 15 amino acids long. TCRdb's copy holds only in-frame clones and misses some; the assay was immunoSEQ multiplex PCR. Among roughly 150,000 clones listed, around 90% were seen once. The sample is drawn from a study of cytomegalovirus exposure and HLA in healthy donors. This sequence originates from a woman aged 18-29 years in good health and CMV-seropositive. The chain uses TRBV5-1 and TRBJ2-1, with TRBD2 identical over 7 bases. The sample was PBMCs. The CDR3, as DNA: TGCGCCAGCAGCTTGTCCGGGGAGGGGCACAATGAGCAGTTCTTC. This encodes CASSLSGEGHNEQFF.